The rows below give T cell receptor beta chains drawn from one sample of a study of shared clonotypes between healthy human individuals. Sequenced by immunoSEQ multiplex PCR; TCRdb stores in-frame clones only, minus some. The sample consists of about 2.4 million clones, around nine tenths of them appearing once. Sequencing was done on a sample of naive CD4+ T cells sorted from blood. These receptors all come from a man between 18 and 35 years old in good health. CDR3s include the opening cysteine and the closing phenylalanine or tryptophan. The D gene is left open where the match is weak. Where a row states a size, it is once, few, many or the class of an expanded clone; other rows omit it.

v_gene: TRBV7-2
d_gene: .
abundance: .
j_gene: TRBJ2-1
CDR3nt: TGTGCCAGCAGCTTCGACTACTCCTACAATGAGCAGTTCTTC
CDR3aa: CASSFDYSYNEQFF

v_gene: TRBV7-6
d_gene: TRBD2
abundance: .
j_gene: TRBJ2-3
CDR3nt: TGTGCCAGCAGCTTAGCGACTAGCGGGTGGGCAGATACGCAGTATTTT
CDR3aa: CASSLATSGWADTQYF

v_gene: TRBV7-2
d_gene: .
abundance: once
j_gene: TRBJ2-7
CDR3nt: TGTGCCAGCAGCTACGCGGGTAGCGACTCCTACGAGCAGTACTTC
CDR3aa: CASSYAGSDSYEQYF

v_gene: TRBV4-1
d_gene: .
abundance: .
j_gene: TRBJ1-5
CDR3nt: TGCGCCAGCAGCCAAGTGACCAGCTCGGGCTGGCCCCAGCATTTT
CDR3aa: CASSQVTSSGWPQHF

v_gene: TRBV10-3
d_gene: TRBD1
abundance: .
j_gene: TRBJ2-5
CDR3nt: TGTGCCATCGCAATTACAGGGGGAGAGACCCAGTACTTC
CDR3aa: CAIAITGGETQYF

v_gene: TRBV10-3
d_gene: TRBD1
abundance: once
j_gene: TRBJ2-7
CDR3nt: TGTGCCATCAGTGAGTCGGTGACAGGGACCTACGAGCAGTACTTC
CDR3aa: CAISESVTGTYEQYF

v_gene: TRBV6-5
d_gene: .
abundance: few
j_gene: TRBJ1-1
CDR3nt: TGTGCCAGCAGTTACTGGCAGGGTGGTGCCACTGAAGCTTTCTTT
CDR3aa: CASSYWQGGATEAFF

v_gene: TRBV5-5
d_gene: .
abundance: once
j_gene: TRBJ1-5
CDR3nt: TGTGCCAGCAGCTTGTCTCCTCAGAATCAGCCCCAGCATTTT
CDR3aa: CASSLSPQNQPQHF

v_gene: TRBV18
d_gene: .
abundance: .
j_gene: TRBJ2-3
CDR3nt: TGTGCCAGCTCACCAGGGACCCCCGGAGTCACAGATACGCAGTATTTT
CDR3aa: CASSPGTPGVTDTQYF

v_gene: TRBV18
d_gene: TRBD2
abundance: .
j_gene: TRBJ2-7
CDR3nt: TGTGCCAGCTCACCTCCGGGACTAGCGGGATCATACGAGCAGTACTTC
CDR3aa: CASSPPGLAGSYEQYF

v_gene: TRBV5-1
d_gene: .
abundance: few
j_gene: TRBJ1-1
CDR3nt: TGCGCCAGCAGCTTGGAGGTTCCAACCGGGCCGGCTTTCTTT
CDR3aa: CASSLEVPTGPAFF